The 15 T cell receptor beta chains reported below all come from one sample, sequenced in a study of T cell repertoires in cytomegalovirus infection. Their antigen targets remain unknown. TCRdb re-derived calls from the reads in MiXCR, one entry per CDR3 protein. The sample has fewer than 850,000 distinct CDR3 sequences, about 27% seen once. Source: cultured CD8+ T cells from PBMCs, taken from culture after CMV antigen stimulation. These receptors were taken from a human donor in good health (CMV status not recorded). Some clones in this sample may be carry-over from other donors' samples.

The chain carries TRBV12-5 and TRBJ1-2, with TRBD1 matching over 7 bases. Per the germline V gene, CDR1 is LGHNT and CDR2 is FRNRAP. V dropped 5 bases and J dropped 5; count of bases not matched to a gene: 17. The CDR3 is made up of 17 amino acids. CDR3 protein: CASGPGQEGVALYGYTF. The CDR3 nucleotides read TGTGCTAGTGGTCCAGGACAGGAAGGGGTGGCCCTATATGGCTACACCTTC.

On this clonotype itself: The junction departs from the called germline gene at one end, perhaps through a read error. The CDR3 reads CASSLAVKTEAFF. CDR3 DNA: TGCGCCAGCAGCTTGGCAGTGAAAACTGAAGCTTTCTTT. V is TRBV5-1 and J is TRBJ1-1; no clear D gene. The CDR3 loop spans 13 amino acids. The germline V gene encodes CDR1 SGHRS and CDR2 YFSETQ.

This clonotype has more than one count but fewer than ten. The chain couples TRBV7-8 to TRBJ1-1; D is unresolved. The germline V gene has CDR1 SGHVS and CDR2 FQNEAQ. V was cut by 2 bases and J by 6 bases, with 4 bases left in between. The CDR3 has 11 amino acids. The CDR3 DNA reads as TGTGCCAGCAGCTTAATGGCTGAAGCTTTCTTT. It encodes CASSLMAEAFF.

This clonotype was picked up a small number of times. The chain recombines TRBV25-1 with TRBJ1-4; D is uncertain. Germline-derived CDR1 and CDR2 are MGHDK and SYGVNS. This CDR3 is built from 12 residues. The ends were cut back, 3 bases at V and 3 bases at J, with 2 bases in the middle. The CDR3, as DNA: TGTGCCAGCAGTGACCCTAATGAAAAACTGTTTTTT. Translated, it gives CASSDPNEKLFF.

The chain combines TRBV27 with TRBJ2-2; D ambiguous. CDR1 is MNHEY and CDR2 is SMNVEV in the germline V gene (reference sequence). The CDR3 is made up of 13 amino acids. The V end lost 2 bases, the J end lost 8 bases, and 9 bases lay between the germline ends. Here the CDR3 reads CASSLKVAGELFF. The CDR3 DNA is TGTGCCAGCAGTTTAAAAGTGGCAGGGGAGCTGTTTTTT.

Remarks on this clonotype: Just one base apart from a much larger clone, this may be a read error. V and J are TRBV7-2 and TRBJ1-1; D unresolved. The CDR3 length is 13 residues. Germline V gene data show CDR1 as SGHTA and CDR2 as FQGNSA. The CDR3 nucleotides read TGTGTCAGCACCATTTTTAAGGGAACTGAAGCTTTCTTT. It specifies CVSTIFKGTEAFF.

There are a few counts of this clonotype. V is TRBV7-2 and J is TRBJ2-5; D may be TRBD1 (5 bases). The length of the CDR3 is 13 residues. The ends were cut back, 5 bases at V and 3 bases at J, with 10 bases in the middle. CDR1 SGHTA and CDR2 FQGNSA come from the germline V gene. CDR3 sequence: CASSPPREETQYF. CDR3 coding DNA: TGTGCCAGCAGCCCTCCCAGGGAAGAGACCCAGTACTTC.

The chain carries TRBV27 and TRBJ2-7; D call uncertain. From germline, CDR1 is MNHEY and CDR2 SMNVEV (reference sequence). Trimming removed 3 bases from V and 4 bases from J, with 10 bases in between. This CDR3 has 13 residues. The CDR3 spells CASSLTHGYEQYF. Written as DNA, the CDR3 is TGTGCCAGCAGTTTGACCCACGGGTACGAGCAGTACTTC.

The gene calls are TRBV6-5 and TRBJ2-5; TRBD1 is a possible D gene (5 bases). This CDR3 has 16 amino acids. V dropped 6 bases and J dropped 3 bases, with 20 bases sitting between them. Per germline, CDR1 MNHEY and CDR2 SVGAGI. The CDR3 DNA sequence: TGTGCCAGCAGCCGCTGGGATGGGCAGGGTAAAGAGACCCAGTACTTC. It is translated as CASSRWDGQGKETQYF.

The chain has TRBV12-3 or TRBV12-4 and TRBJ1-1, with a weak D call TRBD1 (6 bases). The CDR3 covers 14 residues. The V end was cut by 4 bases, the J end by 6 bases, with 15 bases between. The CDR3 region is CASSYGGRGAEAFF. The DNA of the CDR3 is TGTGCCAGCAGTTACGGGGGCCGGGGGGCTGAAGCTTTCTTT.

The V call is TRBV6-2 or TRBV6-3, the J call TRBJ2-1, with TRBD1 identical over 9 bases. V trimming: 6 bases; J trimming: 8 bases; junction bases outside the gene matches: 5. This CDR3 has 13 amino acids. From germline, CDR1 is MNHEY and CDR2 SVGEGT. This CDR3 is CASSSDRGYEQFF. CDR3 nucleotide sequence: TGTGCCAGCAGCTCAGACAGGGGGTATGAGCAGTTCTTC.

V gene TRBV27 combines with J gene TRBJ2-7, with a possible D match to TRBD1 (5 bases). V lost 6 bases, J lost 1 base, and 13 bases lay in between. This CDR3 has 14 residues. In germline, CDR1 is MNHEY, CDR2 SMNVEV (reference sequence). The CDR3 nucleotides are TGTGCCAGCAGCACCGATCAGGGTTCCTACGAGCAGTACGTC. The encoded protein is CASSTDQGSYEQYV.

This clonotype was recorded at least ten times. This chain connects TRBV7-2 to TRBJ2-2; the D gene could be TRBD1 or TRBD2 (5 bases each). Trimming cost V 1 base and J 2 bases, with 14 bases left between them. This CDR3 comprises 17 residues. Looked up from germline, CDR1 is SGHTA and CDR2 is FQGNSA. The CDR3 loop reads CASSLGPGTDNTGELFF. The CDR3 region has the DNA TGTGCCAGCAGCTTAGGGCCGGGGACGGACAACACCGGGGAGCTGTTTTTT.

The gene calls are TRBV12-5 and TRBJ1-1, with TRBD1 matching over 8 bases. Germline assignment: CDR1 LGHNT and CDR2 FRNRAP. The V segment lost 5 bases and the J segment 0 bases; nucleotides outside the gene matches: 11. The CDR3 is 17 residues long. CDR3: CASGLGTGTPMNTEAFF. The CDR3 DNA follows: TGTGCTAGTGGTCTCGGGACAGGCACTCCGATGAACACTGAAGCTTTCTTT. The full variable domain, completed using reference TRBV12-5 and TRBJ1-1, is DARVTQTPRHKVTEMGQEVTMRCQPILGHNTVFWYRQTMMQGLELLAYFRNRAPLDDSGMPKDRFSAEMPDATLATLKIQPSEPRDSAVYFCASGLGTGTPMNTEAFFGQGTRLTVV.

This rearrangement joins TRBV28 to TRBJ2-7; D could derive from TRBD1 or TRBD2 (5 bases each). The germline V gene has CDR1 MDHEN and CDR2 SYDVKM. This CDR3 region has 15 residues. The V gene lost 3 bases and the J gene lost 0 bases, with 12 bases spanning the gap. In DNA, the CDR3 is TGTGCCAGCAGTTTCGGTCCAGGGAGCTCCTACGAGCAGTACTTC. This codes for CASSFGPGSSYEQYF.